The clone carrying this TCR beta chain was detected many times. The record originates from a study of blood T cells in healthy people across ages. CDR3 length: 15 amino acids. Per the germline V gene, CDR1 is MGHRA and CDR2 is YSYEKL. The V end lost 0 bases, the J end lost 1 base, and 10 bases lay between the germline ends. The second PCR ran about 6 to 11 cycles with a sample-barcoded 5' primer and J-beta primers. TCRdb re-called the 5' RACE reads with MiXCR, one entry per CDR3 protein. Altogether some 890,000 distinct CDR3 sequences are present, roughly 29% being singletons, with the ten largest covering around 9.6%. In addition, the sample was reused for a study of T cells of mothers and their children.

Sequenced input: blood. The rearrangement uses TRBV4-1 and TRBJ2-7; D unresolved. This TCR came from a woman in her 40s in good health. Here the CDR3 DNA reads TGCGCCAGCAGCCAAGATCTCACCACTTCCTACGAGCAGTACTTC. Translation: CASSQDLTTSYEQYF.